A single sample gave rise to the 5 T cell receptor beta chains below, sequenced in a study of cytomegalovirus exposure and HLA in healthy donors. The primer mix had 60 Vbeta and 13 Jbeta primers. TCRdb's table, derived via immunoSEQ multiplex PCR, lists solely in-frame clones and lacks some. The table lists about 120,000 clones, approximately 67% of them singletons, with about 1.5% in the top ten. The specimen sequenced was PBMCs. Receptors were obtained from a man aged 18 to 29 in good health and CMV-seronegative.

J is TRBJ1-3 and V is TRBV19, with a possible D match to TRBD1 (5 bases). The CDR3 loop spans 12 amino acids. The ends were cut back, 8 bases at V and 6 bases at J, with 11 bases in the middle. The germline V gene encodes CDR1 LNHDA and CDR2 SQIVND (reference sequence). The CDR3 reads CASSQGENTIYF. CDR3 sequence (DNA): TGTGCCAGTTCGCAGGGCGAAAACACCATATATTTT. The variable domain in full, completed from reference TRBV19 and TRBJ1-3, reads DGGITQSPKYLFRKEGQNVTLSCEQNLNHDAMYWYRQDPGQGLRLIYYSQIVNDFQKGDIAEGYSVSREKKESFPLTVTSAQKNPTAFYLCASSQGENTIYFGEGSWLTVV.

This chain connects TRBV2 to TRBJ2-2; 10 bases map to TRBD1. CDR1 and CDR2 (germline): SNHLY, FYNNEI. V gave up 4 bases and J gave up 7 bases; unmatched junction bases: 6. The CDR3 length is 15 residues. CDR3: CASSGDRGLVGELFF. The CDR3, as DNA: TGTGCCAGCAGTGGGGACAGGGGTTTGGTCGGGGAGCTGTTTTTT.

The V gene is TRBV18, the J gene TRBJ2-1; 11 bases map to TRBD2. The V gene's germline CDR1 is KGHSH and CDR2 LQKENI. V lost 5 bases and J lost 10; bases outside the gene matches: 7. This CDR3 has 14 residues. The CDR3 nucleotides read TGTGCCAGCTCAACTGGACTAGCGGGTCCGGAGCAGTTCTTC. This sequence encodes CASSTGLAGPEQFF.

The V and J genes are TRBV29-1 and TRBJ2-6; 11 nucleotides line up with TRBD1. After removal of 7 bases from V and 2 bases from J, the junction contained 4 bases not matched to a gene. This CDR3 contains 15 residues. Per germline, CDR1 SQVTM and CDR2 ANQGSEA. CDR3 nucleotide sequence: TGCAGCGCCGGGACAGGGGGTGCTGGGGCCAACGTCCTGACTTTC. This codes for CSAGTGGAGANVLTF.

This rearrangement joins TRBV29-1 to TRBJ1-2; D may be TRBD1 (5 bases). This CDR3 is built from 12 residues. V was cut by 6 bases and J by 8 bases, with 16 bases left in between. The germline V gene encodes CDR1 SQVTM and CDR2 ANQGSEA. The CDR3 spells CSVDPGGDGYTF. CDR3 DNA: TGCAGCGTAGACCCGGGGGGGGACGGCTACACCTTC.